These T cell receptor beta chains were read from a single sample in a study of blood T cells in healthy people across ages. TCRdb re-called the 5' RACE reads with MiXCR, one entry per CDR3 protein. The sample shows some 1.8 million distinct CDR3 sequences, 39% of them seen only once. Sequenced material: blood. The receptors were gathered from a human donor in good health. Each CDR3 is given with its conserved first and last residue. D genes are given only for firm matches. Only part of the rows carry a size: once, few, many, or a class if the clone is expanded.

size	J	D	V	DNA	CDR3
few	TRBJ2-3	.	TRBV5-1	TGCGCCAGCAGCCAGGGACACAGACCAGATACGCAGTATTTT	CASSQGHRPDTQYF
.	TRBJ2-1	TRBD2	TRBV7-2	TGTGCCAGCAGCTTAGCGGCGGGGGTTACATACAATGAGCAGTTCTTC	CASSLAAGVTYNEQFF
.	TRBJ2-7	.	TRBV6-2/TRBV6-3	TGTGCCAGCAGTTACACGATAAGGCAGGGGAGCTCCTACGAGCAGTACTTC	CASSYTIRQGSSYEQYF
few	TRBJ2-7	.	TRBV7-9	TGTGCCAGCAGCTTAGCGGGGACAAGTTTTCCCTACGAGCAGTACTTC	CASSLAGTSFPYEQYF
.	TRBJ2-5	TRBD1	TRBV4-1	TGCGCCAGCAGCCATCCGGGACAGGGAGAGCCCGTGCAGTACTTC	CASSHPGQGEPVQYF
.	TRBJ2-7	TRBD1	TRBV10-3	TGTGCCTCCCGCACCCCCGGGACAGGGGTTTCCGAGCAGTACTTC	CASRTPGTGVSEQYF
.	TRBJ2-1	TRBD2	TRBV4-2	TGTGCCAGCAGCCAAAGATTAGCGGGGGGGCCCCACAATGAGCAGTTCTTC	CASSQRLAGGPHNEQFF
few	TRBJ1-5	.	TRBV6-1	TGTGCCAGCAGTGCGGCGATTTATCAGCCCCAGCATTTT	CASSAAIYQPQHF
.	TRBJ2-1	.	TRBV7-8	TGTGCCAGCAGCTTATACCGGGGGGCGTATGAGCAGTTCTTC	CASSLYRGAYEQFF
.	TRBJ2-4	TRBD1	TRBV7-2	TGTGCCAGCAGCTCATACAGGGGGCGCGGTGCCAAAAACATTCAGTACTTC	CASSSYRGRGAKNIQYF
.	TRBJ2-5	.	TRBV2	TGTGCCAGCGGGCTGGACAAAACCCAAGAGACCCAGTACTTC	CASGLDKTQETQYF
.	TRBJ1-1	.	TRBV13	TGTGCCAGCAGCCGGGACCCTTATGAAGCTTTCTTT	CASSRDPYEAFF
.	TRBJ2-1	.	TRBV4-2	TGTGCCAGCAGCCGAACCGACAGAGCCTCCTCCTACAATGAGCAGTTCTTC	CASSRTDRASSYNEQFF
.	TRBJ2-1	.	TRBV16	TGTGCCAGCAGCCAATCGGCTAATGAGCAGTTCTTC	CASSQSANEQFF
once	TRBJ1-2	TRBD1	TRBV7-2	TGTGCCAGCAGCTTATCCGGGACAGGGGGCTGGGGCTACACCTTC	CASSLSGTGGWGYTF
once	TRBJ2-7	.	TRBV20-1	TGCAGTGCTAGTCTACGATACGGACCGACTACACTTTACGAGCAGTACTTC	CSASLRYGPTTLYEQYF
few	TRBJ1-1	.	TRBV28	TGTGCCAGCAGAGTTGTCGAGGAAGCTTTCTTT	CASRVVEEAFF
.	TRBJ1-2	TRBD1	TRBV4-2	TGTGCCAGCAGCCAAGTGGGACAGGGTAATGTCTATGGCTACACCTTC	CASSQVGQGNVYGYTF
.	TRBJ1-1	TRBD1	TRBV30	TGTGCCTGGGGACAGGGGGCCCAACTGAACACTGAAGCTTTCTTT	CAWGQGAQLNTEAFF
few	TRBJ2-5	TRBD1	TRBV18	TGTGCCAGCTCACCATCTGACAGGGGATCGTACCAAGAGACCCAGTACTTC	CASSPSDRGSYQETQYF
.	TRBJ1-1	TRBD1	TRBV10-3	TGTGCCATCCTAGGACAGGGTAGCACTGAAGCTTTCTTT	CAILGQGSTEAFF
.	TRBJ1-6	.	TRBV6-1	TGTGCCAGCAGTGAAAAAGGACCCGAGGGTTCACCCCTCCACTTT	CASSEKGPEGSPLHF